The entry that follows covers one TCR beta chain sequence. Additional DNA sequences in this sample encode the identical CDR3. This specimen belongs to a study of shared T cell receptors in the human thymus. V lost 1 base and J lost 4; bases outside the gene matches: 3. CDR1 and CDR2 (germline): SQVTM, ANQGSEA. The CDR3 loop spans 15 amino acids. Some clones are missing from TCRdb's copy, which holds only in-frame ones; the method was immunoSEQ multiplex PCR. The sample contains hundreds of thousands of clones, about 80% of which appear only once. These records were also assigned to another study, of human thymus T cells. That publication notes: The people who donated were healthy Finnish babies having corrective surgery for congenital heart defects.

Sequenced material: thymocytes. The chain is built from TRBV29-1 and TRBJ2-1; 11 positions match TRBD2. This TCR derives from a boy younger than two with a congenital heart defect. CDR3 residues: CSVEAGTSGYNEQFF. The CDR3 DNA is TGCAGCGTTGAAGCCGGGACTAGCGGTTACAATGAGCAGTTCTTC.